Included here is one T cell receptor beta chain sequence, with context. No antigen is known for it. The source of the sample is a study of early T cells in non-severe SARS-CoV-2 infection. Turning to the study itself: Unpaired chains resulted from sequencing bulk RNA of unsorted whole blood.

Trimming removed 2 bases from V and 4 bases from J, with 15 bases in between. In germline, CDR1 is SGHTA, CDR2 FQGTGA. The CDR3 is 15 residues long. Unique molecular identifiers were affixed to single, distinct cDNA molecules. Via MiXCR, TCRdb re-called the 5' RACE reads, giving one row per CDR3 protein. The table shows about 52,000 distinct CDR3 sequences, with approximately 11% occurring only once. Study-wide results and limits: Anti-spike CD8 responses were favored by VDJdb matching, which missed private and CD4 specificities.

The V call is TRBV7-3, the J call TRBJ2-7, with a weak D call TRBD1 (7 bases). Specimen: whole blood. This receptor was taken from an adult who was a healthcare worker with PCR-confirmed SARS-CoV-2 infection or an uninfected control (not recorded which). The CDR3 sequence: CASSLEPGGLYEQYF. The CDR3 bases are TGTGCCAGCAGCTTAGAGCCAGGGGGGCTTTACGAGCAGTACTTC.